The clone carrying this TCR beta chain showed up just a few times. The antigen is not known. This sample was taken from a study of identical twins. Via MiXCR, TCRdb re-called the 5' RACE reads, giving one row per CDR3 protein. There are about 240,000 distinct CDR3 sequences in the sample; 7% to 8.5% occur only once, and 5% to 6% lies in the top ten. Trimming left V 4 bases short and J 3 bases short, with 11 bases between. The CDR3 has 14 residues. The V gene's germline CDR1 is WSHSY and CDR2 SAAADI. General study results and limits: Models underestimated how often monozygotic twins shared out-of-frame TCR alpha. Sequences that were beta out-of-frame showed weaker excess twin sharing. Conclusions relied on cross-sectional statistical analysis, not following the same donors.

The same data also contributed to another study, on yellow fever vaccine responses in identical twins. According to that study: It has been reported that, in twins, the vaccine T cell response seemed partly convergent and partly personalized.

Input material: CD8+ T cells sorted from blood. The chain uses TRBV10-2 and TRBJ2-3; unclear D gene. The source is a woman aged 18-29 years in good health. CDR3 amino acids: CASSVYRLTDTQYF. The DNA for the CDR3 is TGCGCCAGCAGTGTCTATCGTCTAACAGATACGCAGTATTTT.